The 22 T cell receptor beta chains below all came from one sample that was sequenced in a study of CD8 T cells in ankylosing spondylitis. TCRdb recomputed calls from the 5' RACE reads with MiXCR, one row per CDR3 protein. The sample contains just over 350,000 distinct CDR3 sequences, roughly 22% of which appear only once. Sequencing used blood, either unsorted or a sorted T cell fraction (not recorded which). The receptors here all came from a male donor with ankylosing spondylitis or in good health (not recorded which).

V and J are TRBV6-5 and TRBJ2-7; D remains ambiguous. The CDR3 contains 12 residues. Germline CDR1 reads MNHEY; CDR2 reads SVGAGI. Trimming took off 6 bases at V and 3 bases at J, with 9 bases between the two ends. Here the CDR3 reads CASRASFYEQYF. The CDR3 DNA reads as TGTGCCAGCAGGGCAAGTTTCTACGAGCAGTACTTC.

The chain links TRBV12-3 or TRBV12-4 to TRBJ2-1, with unresolved D. The CDR3 totals 13 residues. Trimming removed 4 bases from V and 8 bases from J, with 12 bases in between. In nucleotides, the CDR3 is TGTGCCAGCAGTTCACTTAGTCCCGATGAGCAGTTCTTC. Encoded protein: CASSSLSPDEQFF.

The chain couples TRBV28 to TRBJ2-7; D possibly uses TRBD1 or TRBD2 (5 bases each). CDR3 size: 17 residues. Germline-derived CDR1 and CDR2 are MDHEN and SYDVKM. V was trimmed by 7 bases and J by 4 bases, leaving 26 bases between them. Here the CDR3 reads CASTFLPRDGKGYEQYF. CDR3 sequence (DNA): TGTGCCAGCACCTTTTTACCCCGGGACGGAAAAGGATACGAGCAGTACTTC.

The genes are TRBV15 and TRBJ2-7; D is possibly TRBD1 or TRBD2 (5 bases each). Trimming removed 4 bases from V and 5 bases from J, with 21 bases in between. This CDR3 has 16 residues. Per the germline V gene, CDR1 is LNHNV and CDR2 is YYDKDF (reference sequence). This CDR3 is CATSTDVGREIHEQYF. In DNA, the CDR3 is TGTGCCACCAGCACGGACGTGGGCAGGGAGATCCACGAGCAGTACTTC.

This clonotype was found a few times. The V call is TRBV7-9, the J call TRBJ2-6, with no clear D. The V gene's germline CDR1 is SEHNR and CDR2 FQNEAQ (reference sequence). There are 13 residues in the CDR3. Trimming removed 4 bases at V and 8 bases at J, with 9 bases between. CDR3 nucleotide sequence: TGTGCCAGCAGCTCAGTAGTAACCAACGTCCTGACTTTC. As protein: CASSSVVTNVLTF.

This clonotype was seen only a few times. Here the CDR3 reads CASSLSGGSPDTQYF. The DNA of the CDR3 is TGTGCCAGCAGTTTATCAGGGGGCTCCCCGGATACGCAGTATTTT. The V gene is TRBV27, the J gene TRBJ2-3; 7 positions agree with TRBD1. J was trimmed by 6 bases and V by 0 bases; bases with no gene match: 6. Germline CDR1 and CDR2: MNHEY and SMNVEV (reference sequence). The CDR3 has 15 residues.

The V and J genes are TRBV12-3 or TRBV12-4 and TRBJ1-1; D is undetermined. Trimming took off 4 bases at V and 4 bases at J, with 7 bases between the two ends. This CDR3 has 12 amino acids. Here the CDR3 DNA reads TGTGCCAGCAGTTGGGAGGGCACTGAAGCTTTCTTT. Protein product: CASSWEGTEAFF.

A word on this clonotype: The junction shows a germline mismatch at one end, possibly a read error. The rearrangement uses TRBV3-1 and TRBJ2-2, with D perhaps TRBD1 (6 bases). From germline, CDR1 is LGHDT and CDR2 YNNKEL (reference sequence). The CDR3 runs 18 residues. CDR3 sequence: CASGQEWGQVRNTGELFF. CDR3 DNA sequence: TGTGCCAGCGGCCAAGAGTGGGGGCAGGTCCGGAACACCGGGGAGCTGTTTTTT.

V usage is TRBV6-5 and J usage is TRBJ2-7; 9 bases align to TRBD2. Germline CDR1 is MNHEY and CDR2 is SVGAGI. The CDR3 is made up of 17 amino acids. V trimming: 5 bases; J trimming: 2 bases; junction bases outside the gene matches: 13. CDR3 sequence (DNA): TGTGCCAGCAGTCACCAGGAGGGAGCGGGGGGCACCTACGAGCAGTACTTC. Its translation is CASSHQEGAGGTYEQYF.

This clonotype was counted between two and nine times. This chain uses TRBV27 with TRBJ2-1; 8 nucleotides agree with TRBD1. The germline CDR1 and CDR2 sequences are MNHEY and SMNVEV (reference sequence). The V segment lost 5 bases and the J segment 5 bases; nucleotides outside the gene matches: 5. The CDR3 is 14 residues long. The CDR3 bases are TGTGCCAGCAGTCCTTACAGGGGGGACAATGAGCAGTTCTTC. Translation gives CASSPYRGDNEQFF.

The V gene is TRBV9, the J gene TRBJ2-1, with 7 bases lining up with TRBD1. Germline V gene data show CDR1 as SGDLS and CDR2 as YYNGEE. CDR3 length: 13 amino acids. Trimming at V came to 3 bases and at J to 8 bases, leaving 5 bases not matched to a gene. The CDR3: CASSEDRSDEQFF. The CDR3 coding sequence is TGTGCCAGCAGCGAGGACAGGAGCGATGAGCAGTTCTTC. Variable domain in full (rest from reference TRBV9 and TRBJ2-1): DSGVTQTPKHLITATGQRVTLRCSPRSGDLSVYWYQQSLDQGLQFLIQYYNGEERAKGNILERFSAQQFPDLHSELNLSSLELGDSALYFCASSEDRSDEQFFGPGTRLTVL.

This clonotype appeared a few times. The chain carries TRBV20-1 and TRBJ2-5, with 7 nucleotides matching TRBD1. This CDR3 has 16 residues. Unmatched junction bases numbered 9, after V lost 2 bases and J lost 0 bases. Germline V gene lookup returns CDR1 DFQATT and CDR2 SNEGSKA (reference sequence). CDR3 region: CSARSKGTAYQETQYF. CDR3 nucleotide sequence: TGCAGTGCTAGAAGCAAAGGGACAGCGTACCAAGAGACCCAGTACTTC.

There are a few counts of this clonotype. CDR3 bases: TGTGCCAGCAGTTTTGGGGACAGGGACTACGAGCAGTACTTC. Protein: CASSFGDRDYEQYF. The V call is TRBV12-3 or TRBV12-4, the J call TRBJ2-7; 9 bases align to TRBD1. V lost 3 bases and J lost 3; bases outside the gene matches: 3. The CDR3 spans 14 residues.

The CDR3: CATSRESQAADTQYF. CDR3 coding DNA: TGTGCCACCAGCAGAGAGTCACAAGCGGCAGATACGCAGTATTTT. V is TRBV15 and J is TRBJ2-3, with D possibly TRBD2 on 5 matching bases. This CDR3 is 15 amino acids long. CDR1 is LNHNV and CDR2 is YYDKDF in the germline V gene (reference sequence). Between the trimmed V and J ends, which lost 0 bases and 4 bases, there was a span of 11 bases.

This clonotype came up once. This rearrangement joins TRBV12-3 or TRBV12-4 to TRBJ2-3; possibly TRBD2 for D (5 bases). The CDR3 has 13 amino acids. Between the trimmed V and J ends, which lost 5 bases and 1 base, there was a span of 7 bases. The CDR3, as DNA: TGTGCCAGCAGTGGGCGGGGCACAGATACGCAGTATTTT. It is translated as CASSGRGTDTQYF.

The DNA of the CDR3 is TGTGCCAGCAGTTTTCTGGGCCTGGGTGAGCAGTTCTTC. Its translation is CASSFLGLGEQFF. The chain combines TRBV12-3 or TRBV12-4 with TRBJ2-1; no clear D. This CDR3 contains 13 residues. Trimming stripped 3 bases from V and 9 bases from J, with 12 bases between.

CDR3 sequence (DNA): TGCGCCAGCAGCCAAGAGAGCAGGGGCACAGATACGCAGTATTTT. Translated, it gives CASSQESRGTDTQYF. The rearrangement joins TRBV4-1 to TRBJ2-3; TRBD1 might be the D (5 bases). Trimming removed 0 bases at V and 1 base at J, with 8 bases between. The CDR3 runs to 15 residues. Germline values: CDR1 MGHRA, CDR2 YSYEKL.

The CDR3 here is CASSDDDGEQFF. The CDR3 region has the DNA TGTGCCAGCAGCGATGACGATGGTGAGCAGTTCTTC. The J gene is TRBJ2-1, the V gene TRBV7-9; no reliable D call. The length of the CDR3 is 12 residues. Germline V CDR1 and CDR2: SEHNR, FQNEAQ (reference sequence). The germline V and J ends were trimmed by 5 bases and 9 bases, with 11 bases remaining between them.

The V and J genes are TRBV12-3 or TRBV12-4 and TRBJ1-4; TRBD1 is a possible D gene (5 bases). CDR3 length: 11 amino acids. V gave up 3 bases and J gave up 14 bases, with 10 bases separating them. DNA for the CDR3: TGTGCCAGCAGTTTGGGGGTTGAGCTGTTTTTT. It is translated as CASSLGVELFF.

The chain combines TRBV4-2 with TRBJ2-3; perhaps TRBD2 as D (6 bases). The CDR3 spans 16 residues. The germline V and J ends were trimmed by 0 bases and 2 bases, with 12 bases remaining between them. Germline V gene lookup returns CDR1 LGHNA and CDR2 YNFKEQ. CDR3 amino acids: CASSQDLAIPTDTQYF. In DNA, the CDR3 is TGTGCCAGCAGCCAAGATCTAGCGATACCCACAGATACGCAGTATTTT.

J is TRBJ2-1 and V is TRBV12-3 or TRBV12-4; D may be TRBD1 or TRBD2 (5 bases each). The ends were cut back, 6 bases at V and 4 bases at J, with 16 bases in the middle. The CDR3 totals 15 residues. CDR3: CASSAPGPLYNEQFF. The CDR3 DNA sequence: TGTGCCAGCAGCGCGCCGGGACCTCTATACAATGAGCAGTTCTTC.

The sample holds a few counts of this clonotype. The chain joins TRBV11-2 to TRBJ1-5, with D tentatively TRBD1 (5 bases). CDR1 and CDR2 from the germline V gene are SGHAT and FQNNGV. The CDR3 extends over 13 amino acids. With 3 bases removed from V and 7 bases from J, the gap between germline ends came to 10 bases. The CDR3 DNA is TGTGCCAGCAGCTTGCGGGGCGGGCAGCCCCAGCATTTT. Translation: CASSLRGGQPQHF.